The rows below give T cell receptor beta chains drawn from one sample of a study of blood T cell repertoires in COVID-19. Method: immunoSEQ multiplex PCR; TCRdb's copy keeps in-frame clones and lacks some. Of 150,000 or so clones in the sample, approximately 88% were seen once. The sequencing input was PBMCs or T cells enriched from blood (not recorded which). All receptors derive from a man aged 70-80 years who had been exposed to COVID-19. Each CDR3 is given with its conserved first and last residue. A D gene is named only where the DNA matches it firmly. The size of a clone is reported for some rows only, either as once, few or many, or as a class for expanded clones.

TRBJ2-3 | - | TRBV5-1 | TRBD2 | 17 | TGCGCCAGCAGCCGTGTACTAGCGGGAGTGGGCACAGATACGCAGTATTTT | CASSRVLAGVGTDTQYF
TRBJ2-7 | - | TRBV13 | - | 14 | TGTGCCAGCAGCTCATTAGCGGTTACCTACGAGCAGTACTTC | CASSSLAVTYEQYF
TRBJ2-1 | - | TRBV28 | TRBD2 | 15 | TGTGCCAGCAGTCCACTAAGCGGGAGGTTCAATGAGCAGTTCTTC | CASSPLSGRFNEQFF
TRBJ2-7 | - | TRBV16 | TRBD2 | 17 | TGTGCCAGCAGCCAATCTTTTATGGCGGGAGGGCACTACGAGCAGTACTTC | CASSQSFMAGGHYEQYF
TRBJ2-7 | - | TRBV6-2/TRBV6-3 | - | 12 | TGTGCCAGCAGTTATCAGGGCTACGAGCAGTACTTC | CASSYQGYEQYF
TRBJ2-2 | - | TRBV7-9 | TRBD2 | 16 | TGTGCCAGCAGCTTGACACTAGCGGGAACCACCGGGGAGCTGTTTTTT | CASSLTLAGTTGELFF
TRBJ1-3 | - | TRBV2 | - | 14 | TGTGCCAGCAGTGACAGAACCTCTGGAAACACCATATATTTT | CASSDRTSGNTIYF
TRBJ2-3 | - | TRBV28 | - | 15 | TGTGCCAGCAGTTTAGGAGGGAGTAGCACAGATACGCAGTATTTT | CASSLGGSSTDTQYF
TRBJ2-1 | few | TRBV6-5 | - | 15 | TGTGCCAGCCGAGGCGAGGGGGGGACCTACAATGAGCAGTTCTTC | CASRGEGGTYNEQFF
TRBJ1-5 | - | TRBV30 | - | 13 | TGTGCCTGGAGTTACTCAGGGGACCAGCCCCAGCATTTT | CAWSYSGDQPQHF
TRBJ1-2 | - | TRBV6-5 | TRBD1 | 14 | TGTGCCAGCAGTTACTCAACAGGGGGAAATGGCTACACCTTC | CASSYSTGGNGYTF
TRBJ1-6 | - | TRBV5-1 | TRBD1 | 15 | TGCGCCAGCAGCGAACGACAGGGGACCAATTCACCCCTCCACTTT | CASSERQGTNSPLHF
TRBJ1-1 | - | TRBV11-2 | - | 16 | TGTGCCAGCAGCCCAAGGGGCGGGACCATGAACACTGAAGCTTTCTTT | CASSPRGGTMNTEAFF
TRBJ1-2 | many | TRBV11-1 | TRBD1 | 16 | TGTGCCAGCAGCTCGGGACAGGGAGAAGCTAACTATGGCTACACCTTC | CASSSGQGEANYGYTF
TRBJ1-1 | - | TRBV19 | TRBD1 | 17 | TGTGCCAGTAGCGATTATCGACAGGGTGTAAAGAACACTGAAGCTTTCTTT | CASSDYRQGVKNTEAFF
TRBJ2-5 | - | TRBV4-3 | - | 11 | TGCGCCAGCAGCCAAGCGGAGACCCAGTACTTC | CASSQAETQYF
TRBJ1-2 | - | TRBV12-5 | TRBD1 | 16 | TGTGCTAGTGGTTTTATTACTGTAGGACAGGGTAGAGGCTACACCTTC | CASGFITVGQGRGYTF
TRBJ2-2 | - | TRBV29-1 | TRBD2 | 18 | TGCAGCGTTGAAGTGGGGACTAGCGGGAGTAGCGGCACCGGGGAGCTGTTTTTT | CSVEVGTSGSSGTGELFF
TRBJ1-2 | - | TRBV5-4 | - | 15 | TGTGCCAGCAGCTCGCGAACCGGGACAACCTATGGCTACACCTTC | CASSSRTGTTYGYTF
TRBJ2-7 | - | TRBV6-5 | - | 13 | TGTGCCAGCAGGCCAGCGTCCTCCTACGAGCAGTACTTC | CASRPASSYEQYF
TRBJ2-1 | - | TRBV24-1 | - | 17 | TGTGCCACCAGTGATCCCTCCGCGGGGCAACCGTACAATGAGCAGTTCTTC | CATSDPSAGQPYNEQFF
TRBJ1-1 | - | TRBV27 | - | 12 | TGTGCCAGCAGTCCCAACCCAGGGGAAGCTTTCTTT | CASSPNPGEAFF
TRBJ1-3 | once | TRBV4-3 | TRBD1 | 15 | TGCGCCAGCAGCCAATTCGGGACAGTTGGAAACACCATATATTTT | CASSQFGTVGNTIYF
TRBJ1-1 | - | TRBV18 | - | 13 | TGTGCCAGCTCCCCCGACATGAACACTGAAGCTTTCTTT | CASSPDMNTEAFF
TRBJ2-7 | - | TRBV6-5 | - | 14 | TGTGCCAGCAGTTACAGGGGCGACGGGGGCGAGCAGTACTTC | CASSYRGDGGEQYF
TRBJ2-1 | - | TRBV18 | - | 14 | TGTGCCAGCTCACCACTTGAGGGCGGCGATGAGCAGTTCTTC | CASSPLEGGDEQFF
TRBJ2-1 | - | TRBV12-5 | - | 16 | TGTGCTAGTGGTTTGGTATTGGGGCTGGGGTACAATGAGCAGTTCTTC | CASGLVLGLGYNEQFF
TRBJ2-7 | - | TRBV5-4 | TRBD2 | 15 | TGTGCCAGCAGCTATATAGCGGGAGGCGCCTACGAGCAGTACTTC | CASSYIAGGAYEQYF
TRBJ1-2 | - | TRBV9 | - | 13 | TGTGCCAGCAGCGTAGGACAGAACTATGGCTACACCTTC | CASSVGQNYGYTF
TRBJ1-1 | - | TRBV7-2 | TRBD1 | 15 | TGTGCCAGCAGCTTAGGAGGGACAGGGGGCAGTGAAGCTTTCTTT | CASSLGGTGGSEAFF
TRBJ2-7 | - | TRBV14 | - | 14 | TGTGCCAGCAGCCAAGGTCGCGGGGCCTACGAGCAGTACTTC | CASSQGRGAYEQYF
TRBJ2-7 | - | TRBV13 | TRBD1 | 15 | TGTGCCAGCAGCCCGGCCGGGACAGGGTTTGGCGAGCAGTACTTC | CASSPAGTGFGEQYF
TRBJ2-3 | - | TRBV20-1 | - | 11 | TGCAGTGGGGGGCGGACAGATACGCAGTATTTT | CSGGRTDTQYF
TRBJ2-1 | - | TRBV19 | TRBD2 | 18 | TGTGCCAGTAGCAGAAGGACTAGCGGGATGGGCAGGGGCAATGAGCAGTTCTTC | CASSRRTSGMGRGNEQFF
TRBJ1-5 | - | TRBV7-9 | - | 14 | TGTGCCAGCAGCTTAGGTCAGGAACAGCAGCCCCAGCATTTT | CASSLGQEQQPQHF
TRBJ2-4 | - | TRBV11-2 | TRBD2 | 15 | TGTGCCAGCAGCCGAGTCGGGCGGGAGAGGAACATTCAGTACTTC | CASSRVGRERNIQYF
TRBJ1-2 | - | TRBV3-1/TRBV3-2 | - | 15 | TGTGCCAGCAGCCCCGGGGGGGGAATAGACTATGGCTACACCTTC | CASSPGGGIDYGYTF
TRBJ1-6 | - | TRBV27 | TRBD1 | 15 | TGTGCCAGCAGTTTAGGGACAGCTACTAATTCACCCCTCCACTTT | CASSLGTATNSPLHF
TRBJ1-2 | - | TRBV5-6 | TRBD1 | 15 | TGTGCCAGCAGCCCACAGGGGGCCCTAAACTATGGCTACACCTTC | CASSPQGALNYGYTF
TRBJ1-2 | few | TRBV2 | - | 14 | TGTGCCAGCAGCAACAGGGCCGGGAACTATGGCTACACCTTC | CASSNRAGNYGYTF
TRBJ1-6 | - | TRBV7-9 | - | 16 | TGTGCCAGCAGCTTATATTTAGCGGGTAATAATTCACCCCTCCACTTT | CASSLYLAGNNSPLHF
TRBJ2-1 | once | TRBV4-1 | - | 17 | TGCGCCAGCAGCCAAGGTTCTATAGGAGATATCTACAATGAGCAGTTCTTC | CASSQGSIGDIYNEQFF